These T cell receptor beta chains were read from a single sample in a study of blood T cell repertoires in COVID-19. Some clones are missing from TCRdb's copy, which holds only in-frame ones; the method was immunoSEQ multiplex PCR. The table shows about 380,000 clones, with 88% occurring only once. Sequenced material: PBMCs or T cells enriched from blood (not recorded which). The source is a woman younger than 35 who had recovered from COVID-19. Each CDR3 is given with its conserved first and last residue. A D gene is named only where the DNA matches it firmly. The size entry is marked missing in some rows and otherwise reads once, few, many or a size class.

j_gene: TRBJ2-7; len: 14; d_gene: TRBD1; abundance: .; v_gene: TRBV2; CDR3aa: CASRGWTGPYEQYF; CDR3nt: TGTGCCAGCAGGGGGTGGACAGGACCCTACGAGCAGTACTTC
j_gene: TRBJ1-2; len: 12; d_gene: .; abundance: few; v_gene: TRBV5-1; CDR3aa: CASSLDRNGYTF; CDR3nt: TGCGCCAGCAGCTTGGACAGGAACGGCTACACCTTC
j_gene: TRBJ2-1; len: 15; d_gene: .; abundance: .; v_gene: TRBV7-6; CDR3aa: CASSLSGERGNEQFF; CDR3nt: TGTGCCAGCAGCTTATCTGGGGAACGGGGCAATGAGCAGTTCTTC
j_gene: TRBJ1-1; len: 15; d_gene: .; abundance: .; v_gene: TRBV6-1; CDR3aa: CASSEYTGLNTEAFF; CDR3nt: TGTGCCAGCAGTGAATATACAGGACTGAACACTGAAGCTTTCTTT
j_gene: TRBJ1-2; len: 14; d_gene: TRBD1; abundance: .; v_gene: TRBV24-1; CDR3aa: CATSEGQGNYGYTF; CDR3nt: TGTGCCACCAGTGAGGGACAGGGCAACTATGGCTACACCTTC
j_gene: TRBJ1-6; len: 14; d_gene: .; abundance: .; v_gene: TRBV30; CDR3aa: CAWSMGGTNSPLHF; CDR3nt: TGTGCCTGGTCCATGGGGGGGACTAATTCACCCCTCCACTTT
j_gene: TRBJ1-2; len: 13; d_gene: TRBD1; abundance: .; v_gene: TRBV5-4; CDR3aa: CASSFDRGRGYTF; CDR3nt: TGTGCCAGCAGCTTTGACAGGGGGCGCGGCTACACCTTC
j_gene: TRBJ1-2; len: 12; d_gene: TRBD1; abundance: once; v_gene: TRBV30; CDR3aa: CAWMAQGHGYTF; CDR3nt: TGTGCCTGGATGGCACAGGGGCATGGCTACACCTTC
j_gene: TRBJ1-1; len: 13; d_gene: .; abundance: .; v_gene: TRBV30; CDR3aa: CAWSQQPNTEAFF; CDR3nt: TGTGCCTGGAGTCAACAGCCGAACACTGAAGCTTTCTTT
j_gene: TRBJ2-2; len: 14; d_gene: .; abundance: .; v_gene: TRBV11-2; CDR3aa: CASSLGEHTGELFF; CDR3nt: TGTGCCAGCAGCTTGGGAGAGCACACCGGGGAGCTGTTTTTT
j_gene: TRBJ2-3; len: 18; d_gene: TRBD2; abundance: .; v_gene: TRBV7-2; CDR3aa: CASGDSGGNFPSTDTQYF; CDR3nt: TGTGCCAGCGGTGATAGCGGGGGGAACTTCCCTAGCACAGATACGCAGTATTTT
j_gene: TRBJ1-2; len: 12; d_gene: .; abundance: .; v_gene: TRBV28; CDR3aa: CASYRDPYGYTF; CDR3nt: TGTGCCAGCTACAGGGATCCCTATGGCTACACCTTC
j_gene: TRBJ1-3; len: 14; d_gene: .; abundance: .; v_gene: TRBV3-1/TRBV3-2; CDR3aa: CASSSAGSGNTIYF; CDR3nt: TGTGCCAGCAGCTCGGCGGGCTCTGGAAACACCATATATTTT
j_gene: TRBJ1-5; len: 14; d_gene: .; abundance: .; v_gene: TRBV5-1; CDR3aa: CASSSGGGNQPQHF; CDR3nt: TGCGCCAGCAGCTCCGGGGGTGGCAATCAGCCCCAGCATTTT
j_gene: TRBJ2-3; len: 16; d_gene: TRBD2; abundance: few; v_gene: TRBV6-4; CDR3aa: CASSIGTSGGTDTQYF; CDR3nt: TGTGCCAGCAGTATTGGGACTAGCGGGGGGACAGATACGCAGTATTTT
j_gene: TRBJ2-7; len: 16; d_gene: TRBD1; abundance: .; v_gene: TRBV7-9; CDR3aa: CASSYISETGTLEQYF; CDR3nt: TGTGCCAGCAGCTATATCTCCGAGACAGGGACCCTCGAGCAGTACTTC
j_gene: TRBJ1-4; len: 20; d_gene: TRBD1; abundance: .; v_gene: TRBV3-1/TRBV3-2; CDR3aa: CASSQVLGQGTLGTNEKLFF; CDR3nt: TGTGCCAGCAGCCAGGTTTTGGGACAGGGGACCCTCGGGACTAATGAAAAACTGTTTTTT
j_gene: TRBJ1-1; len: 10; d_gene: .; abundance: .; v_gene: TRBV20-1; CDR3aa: CSAVRDWSFF; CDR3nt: TGCAGTGCAGTAAGGGACTGGTCTTTCTTT
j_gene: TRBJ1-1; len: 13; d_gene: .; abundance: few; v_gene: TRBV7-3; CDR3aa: CASSSGMNTEAFF; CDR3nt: TGTGCCAGCAGCTCCGGGATGAACACTGAAGCTTTCTTT
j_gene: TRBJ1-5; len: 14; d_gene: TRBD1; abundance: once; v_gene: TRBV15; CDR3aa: CATSRDRGNQPQHF; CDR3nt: TGTGCCACCAGCAGGGACAGGGGCAATCAGCCCCAGCATTTT
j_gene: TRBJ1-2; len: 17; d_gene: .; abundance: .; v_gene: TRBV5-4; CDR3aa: CASSSRRGILLHYGYTF; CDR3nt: TGTGCCAGCAGCTCCCGTCGAGGCATCCTCCTTCACTATGGCTACACCTTC
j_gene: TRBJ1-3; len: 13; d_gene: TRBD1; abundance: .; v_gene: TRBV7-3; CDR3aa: CASGRGLGNTIYF; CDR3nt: TGTGCCAGCGGCAGGGGGCTAGGAAACACCATATATTTT
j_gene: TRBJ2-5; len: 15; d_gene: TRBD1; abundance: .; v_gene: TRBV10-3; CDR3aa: CAISGRGKVGETQYF; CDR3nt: TGTGCCATCAGTGGCAGGGGGAAGGTGGGGGAGACCCAGTACTTC
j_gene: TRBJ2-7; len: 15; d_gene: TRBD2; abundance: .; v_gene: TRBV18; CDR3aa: CASSPRSGGAYEQYF; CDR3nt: TGTGCCAGCTCACCTAGAAGCGGGGGTGCCTACGAGCAGTACTTC
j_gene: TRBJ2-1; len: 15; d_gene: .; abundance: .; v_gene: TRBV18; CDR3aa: CASSPSVQGNNEQFF; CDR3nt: TGTGCCAGCTCACCATCCGTCCAGGGGAACAATGAGCAGTTCTTC
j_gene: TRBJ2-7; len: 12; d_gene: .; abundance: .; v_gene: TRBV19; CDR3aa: CASSMFGYEQYF; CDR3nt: TGTGCCAGTAGTATGTTCGGCTACGAGCAGTACTTC
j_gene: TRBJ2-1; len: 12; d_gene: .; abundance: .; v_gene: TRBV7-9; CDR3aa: CASSILANEQFF; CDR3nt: TGTGCCAGCAGCATACTAGCAAATGAGCAGTTCTTC
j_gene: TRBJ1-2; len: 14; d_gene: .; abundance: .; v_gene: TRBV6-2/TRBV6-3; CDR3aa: CASSQLRGNYGYTF; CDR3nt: TGTGCCAGCAGCCAGCTGCGAGGTAACTATGGCTACACCTTC
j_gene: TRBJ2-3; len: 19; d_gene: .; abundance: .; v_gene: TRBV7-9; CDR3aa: CASSTSPPRIGGFGDTQYF; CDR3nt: TGTGCCAGCAGTACCAGTCCCCCTCGGATAGGAGGGTTCGGAGATACGCAGTATTTT
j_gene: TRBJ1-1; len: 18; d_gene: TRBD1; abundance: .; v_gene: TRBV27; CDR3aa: CASNEQPRGRGDNTEAFF; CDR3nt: TGTGCCAGCAACGAACAACCGAGGGGGCGAGGGGATAACACTGAAGCTTTCTTT
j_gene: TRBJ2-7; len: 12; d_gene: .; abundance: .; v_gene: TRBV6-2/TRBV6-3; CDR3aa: CASSVQGYEQYF; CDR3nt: TGTGCCAGCAGCGTCCAGGGCTACGAGCAGTACTTC
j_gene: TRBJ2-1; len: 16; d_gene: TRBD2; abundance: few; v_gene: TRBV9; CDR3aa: CASSVEQRGSYNEQFF; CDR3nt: TGTGCCAGCAGCGTCGAGCAGCGGGGGTCCTACAATGAGCAGTTCTTC
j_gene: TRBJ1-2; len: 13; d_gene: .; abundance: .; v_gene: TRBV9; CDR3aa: CASSVSVSYGYTF; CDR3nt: TGTGCCAGCAGCGTAAGCGTGTCCTATGGCTACACCTTC
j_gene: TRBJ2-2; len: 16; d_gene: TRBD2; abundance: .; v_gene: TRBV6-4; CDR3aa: CASSGLAGPNTGELFF; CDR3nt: TGTGCCAGCAGTGGACTAGCGGGGCCGAACACCGGGGAGCTGTTTTTT
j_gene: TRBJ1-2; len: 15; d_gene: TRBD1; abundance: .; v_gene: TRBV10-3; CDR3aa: CAISDGPTGGNGYTF; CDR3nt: TGTGCCATCAGTGATGGCCCCACAGGGGGAAATGGCTACACCTTC
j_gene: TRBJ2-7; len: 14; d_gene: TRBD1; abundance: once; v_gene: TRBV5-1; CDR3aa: CASSLGQGAYEQYF; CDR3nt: TGCGCCAGCAGCTTGGGACAGGGGGCTTACGAGCAGTACTTC
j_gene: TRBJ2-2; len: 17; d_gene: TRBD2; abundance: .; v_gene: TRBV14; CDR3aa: CASSEAIRGANTGELFF; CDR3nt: TGTGCCAGCAGCGAAGCCATCCGGGGGGCGAACACCGGGGAGCTGTTTTTT
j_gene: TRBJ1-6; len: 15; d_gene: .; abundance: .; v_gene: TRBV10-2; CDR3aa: CASSEGGSIGSPLHF; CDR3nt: TGCGCCAGCAGTGAAGGAGGGTCAATAGGATCACCCCTCCACTTT
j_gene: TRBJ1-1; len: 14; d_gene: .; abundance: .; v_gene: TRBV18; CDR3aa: CASSKTDGDTEAFF; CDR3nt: TGTGCCAGCTCAAAAACAGACGGGGACACTGAAGCTTTCTTT
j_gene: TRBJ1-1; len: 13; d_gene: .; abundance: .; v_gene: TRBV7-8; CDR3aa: CASANYRNTEAFF; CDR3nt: TGTGCCAGCGCGAACTACCGAAACACTGAAGCTTTCTTT